Detailed here is one TCR beta chain. In the original analysis: Reference gene primer amplification gave nucleated cell count estimates. Assay: immunoSEQ multiplex PCR; the TCRdb copy retains only in-frame clones and omits some. The V and J calls and clone size come from that table; D and trimming were worked out from the DNA. Of 45,000 to 60,000 clones listed, approximately 80% are singletons. These data are taken from a study of blood T cell repertoires in COVID-19. On the study more broadly: Specimens from acute and convalescent COVID-19 originated in the United States, Italy and Spain. T cells, B-cell-depleted T cells, or PBMCs provided the cDNA or gDNA that served as material.

This clonotype originated in a human donor with active or convalescent COVID-19. The donor label of this sample is uncertain. The sequencing input was peripheral blood.

The CDR3 spells CASSILAGGREQYF. The CDR3 bases are TGTGCCAGTAGTATACTAGCGGGAGGGCGGGAGCAGTACTTC. The genes are TRBV19 and TRBJ2-7; 12 nucleotides agree with TRBD2. Germline V gene sequence: CDR1 LNHDA, CDR2 SQIVND (reference sequence). The length of the CDR3 is 14 residues. V trimming: 2 bases; J trimming: 7 bases; junction bases outside the gene matches: 3.